The rows below give T cell receptor beta chains drawn from one sample of a study of blood T cell repertoires in COVID-19. The assay was immunoSEQ multiplex PCR, and TCRdb's table has in-frame clones only and misses some. The sample yields around 390,000 clones, around nine tenths seen once. Sample: PBMCs or T cells enriched from blood (not recorded which). The receptors were gathered from a woman aged 45-65 years who had recovered from COVID-19. Both conserved end residues are part of each CDR3. A D gene is named only where the DNA matches it firmly. Clone size is stated in some rows and not others, as once, few, many or a class when expanded.

V gene	D gene	clone size	J gene	CDR3 protein	CDR3 DNA
TRBV12-3/TRBV12-4	.	.	TRBJ1-1	CASSFMNTEAFF	TGTGCCAGCAGTTTTATGAACACTGAAGCTTTCTTT
TRBV7-8	.	.	TRBJ1-6	CASSLGGHNSPLHF	TGTGCCAGCAGCTTGGGGGGGCATAATTCACCCCTCCACTTT
TRBV28	.	.	TRBJ2-5	CASSFRETQYF	TGTGCCAGCAGTTTCAGGGAGACCCAGTACTTC
TRBV27	TRBD1	.	TRBJ1-5	CASSLGQGSISNQPQHF	TGTGCCAGCAGTTTGGGACAGGGCTCAATTAGCAATCAGCCCCAGCATTTT
TRBV19	.	.	TRBJ2-7	CASSAGRTYEQYF	TGTGCCAGTAGTGCGGGACGGACCTACGAGCAGTACTTC
TRBV28	.	.	TRBJ1-6	CASSYSGSPRSPLHF	TGTGCCAGCAGTTATTCGGGATCCCCGAGGTCACCCCTCCACTTT
TRBV6-2/TRBV6-3	.	.	TRBJ1-1	CASSYEDSPGTEAFF	TGTGCCAGCAGTTATGAGGACAGTCCGGGCACTGAAGCTTTCTTT
TRBV28	.	once	TRBJ2-3	CASSQGGTSTDTQYF	TGTGCCAGCAGTCAAGGGGGAACTAGCACAGATACGCAGTATTTT
TRBV28	TRBD1	.	TRBJ1-2	CASSYRDRGIYGYTF	TGTGCCAGCAGTTATAGGGACAGGGGGATCTATGGCTACACCTTC
TRBV5-1	TRBD2	once	TRBJ2-3	CASSLGLAGRYSTDTQYF	TGCGCCAGCAGCCTGGGACTAGCGGGGAGATATAGCACAGATACGCAGTATTTT
TRBV5-1	.	.	TRBJ1-1	CASSFNRETEAFF	TGCGCCAGCAGCTTTAACAGGGAGACTGAAGCTTTCTTT
TRBV19	.	few	TRBJ1-1	CATTNSGGYTEAFF	TGTGCCACCACCAACTCCGGGGGGTACACTGAAGCTTTCTTT
TRBV7-2	.	.	TRBJ2-5	CASSFSSQETQYF	TGTGCCAGCAGCTTTAGTTCCCAAGAGACCCAGTACTTC
TRBV28	TRBD2	.	TRBJ2-5	CASSLGLARQTGTQYF	TGTGCCAGCAGTTTGGGACTAGCGCGGCAGACTGGGACCCAGTACTTC
TRBV5-5	TRBD2	.	TRBJ2-3	CASSLPQRGPMDTQYF	TGTGCCAGCAGCTTGCCCCAGCGGGGACCTATGGATACGCAGTATTTT
TRBV7-2	.	.	TRBJ1-6	CASSLQTVNLNSPLHF	TGTGCCAGCAGCCTACAGACGGTGAACCTTAATTCACCCCTCCACTTT
TRBV2	.	.	TRBJ1-3	CASSESFGGYSGNTIYF	TGTGCCAGCAGTGAATCTTTCGGAGGGTACTCTGGAAACACCATATATTTT
TRBV5-1	TRBD2	.	TRBJ2-1	CASRLRGEQFF	TGCGCCAGCAGATTGCGGGGGGAGCAGTTCTTC
TRBV18	.	few	TRBJ1-1	CASSPRVDTEAFF	TGTGCCAGCTCACCACGTGTAGACACTGAAGCTTTCTTT
TRBV28	TRBD1	.	TRBJ1-2	CASSLFNVGSTGENIGGYTF	TGTGCCAGCAGTTTATTTAACGTCGGGTCGACAGGGGAAAACATCGGCGGCTACACCTTC
TRBV29-1	.	.	TRBJ2-3	CSVVLASPDTQYF	TGCAGCGTTGTTTTAGCGAGCCCAGATACGCAGTATTTT
TRBV6-5	.	.	TRBJ2-3	CASRGAGDTQYF	TGTGCCAGCAGAGGGGCTGGGGATACGCAGTATTTT
TRBV5-6	TRBD1	.	TRBJ1-5	CASRTDPGQFNQPQHF	TGTGCCAGCAGGACGGATCCGGGACAGTTCAATCAGCCCCAGCATTTT
TRBV28	.	.	TRBJ1-2	CASGSGFPSTGYTF	TGTGCCAGCGGCTCCGGGTTCCCCAGCACTGGCTACACCTTC
TRBV28	.	.	TRBJ1-4	CASRDGGIDGEKLFF	TGTGCCAGCAGGGATGGGGGGATTGACGGTGAAAAACTGTTTTTT
TRBV15	.	.	TRBJ1-2	CATSIAGPGGRGYTF	TGTGCCACCAGCATCGCTGGCCCTGGCGGTAGGGGCTACACCTTC
TRBV27	TRBD1	.	TRBJ2-5	CASSKTGGETQYF	TGTGCCAGCAGTAAGACAGGGGGGGAGACCCAGTACTTC
TRBV19	TRBD1	.	TRBJ2-7	CASSTQTGDTYEQYF	TGTGCCAGTAGTACCCAGACAGGGGATACCTACGAGCAGTACTTC
TRBV7-2	.	.	TRBJ1-1	CASSSRRDTEAFF	TGTGCCAGCTCCTCTCGGAGGGACACTGAAGCTTTCTTT
TRBV19	TRBD1	few	TRBJ1-6	CASSPRMGQGNSPLHF	TGTGCCAGTAGTCCCCGTATGGGACAGGGAAATTCACCCCTCCACTTT
TRBV11-2	.	.	TRBJ1-2	CASSLGIGVMEGYTF	TGTGCCAGCAGCTTAGGAATAGGAGTAATGGAAGGCTACACCTTC
TRBV27	.	.	TRBJ1-2	CASSTHRAGGYTF	TGTGCCAGCAGTACGCACAGGGCGGGTGGCTACACCTTC
TRBV12-3/TRBV12-4	TRBD1	.	TRBJ1-2	CASRRQGGEGYTF	TGTGCCAGCAGGCGACAGGGCGGAGAAGGCTACACCTTC
TRBV28	TRBD1	.	TRBJ1-2	CASSLFAGTGGLGYTF	TGTGCCAGCAGTTTATTCGCCGGGACAGGGGGCCTTGGCTACACCTTC
TRBV12-3/TRBV12-4	TRBD1	.	TRBJ2-1	CASNRQGAYEQFF	TGTGCCAGCAATAGACAGGGGGCATACGAGCAGTTCTTC
TRBV28	TRBD2	.	TRBJ2-5	CASSTTSGGPQETQYF	TGTGCCAGCAGTACGACTAGCGGGGGGCCTCAAGAGACCCAGTACTTC